This entry is about one TCR beta chain. Its antigen remains unknown. The method was immunoSEQ multiplex PCR; TCRdb's version includes in-frame clones alone and lacks a portion of them. The table shows 5,500 to 8,000 clones, with about 91% occurring only once. This entry is derived from a study of graft-versus-host responses after intestinal transplantation. Overall study results and limits: HvG clone declines early post-transplant were associated with peak circulating GvH levels. Allograft clonal ratios (graft-versus-host to host-versus-graft) were high in patients who had graft-donor T cell macrochimerism.

The V and J ends lost 5 bases and 0 bases, in that order; junction bases with no gene match: 3. The length of the CDR3 is 14 residues. Germline CDR1 MNHEY, CDR2 SMNVEV (reference sequence). This sequence was found in a human patient who received an intestinal transplant, so some T cells may come from the graft donor. The sequencing used PBMCs, collected around 82 days after transplant. The chain joins TRBV27 to TRBJ1-1, with 7 bases fitting TRBD1. CDR3 nucleotides: TGTGCCAGCAGTAACAGGGGATTGAACACTGAAGCTTTCTTT. This translates into CASSNRGLNTEAFF.